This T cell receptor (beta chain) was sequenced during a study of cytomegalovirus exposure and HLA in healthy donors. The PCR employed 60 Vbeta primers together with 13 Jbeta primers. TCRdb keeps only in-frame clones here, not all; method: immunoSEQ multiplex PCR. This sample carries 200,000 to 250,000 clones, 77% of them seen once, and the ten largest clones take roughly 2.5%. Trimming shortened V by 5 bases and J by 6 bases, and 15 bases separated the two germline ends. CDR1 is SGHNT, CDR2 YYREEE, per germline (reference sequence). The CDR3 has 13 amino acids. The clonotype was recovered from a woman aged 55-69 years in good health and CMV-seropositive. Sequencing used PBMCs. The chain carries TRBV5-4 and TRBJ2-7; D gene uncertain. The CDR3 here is CASRLVGTGEQYF. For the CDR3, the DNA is TGTGCCAGCAGACTTGTGGGTACGGGCGAGCAGTACTTC.